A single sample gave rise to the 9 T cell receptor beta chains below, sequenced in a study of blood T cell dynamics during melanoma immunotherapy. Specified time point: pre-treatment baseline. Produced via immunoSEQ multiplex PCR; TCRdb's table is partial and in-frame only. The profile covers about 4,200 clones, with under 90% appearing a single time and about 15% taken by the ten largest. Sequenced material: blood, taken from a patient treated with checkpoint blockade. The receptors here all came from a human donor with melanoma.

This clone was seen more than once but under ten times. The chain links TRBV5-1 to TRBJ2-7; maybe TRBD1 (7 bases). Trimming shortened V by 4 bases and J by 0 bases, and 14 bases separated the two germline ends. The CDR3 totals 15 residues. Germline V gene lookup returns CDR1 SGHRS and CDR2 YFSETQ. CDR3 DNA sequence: TGCGCCAGCAGCGCGGGACAGCTGAGCTCCTACGAGCAGTACTTC. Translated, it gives CASSAGQLSSYEQYF.

The CDR3 bases are TGTGCCTGGACATCCTGGACTAGCGGGGGCCGGGAGCAGTACTTC. Its translation: CAWTSWTSGGREQYF. The rearrangement links TRBV30 to TRBJ2-7; the match to TRBD2 covers 13 bases. Germline assignment: CDR1 GTSNPN and CDR2 SVGIG (reference sequence). V shed 4 bases and J 7 bases; nucleotides not matched to a gene: 10. The CDR3 runs 15 residues.

The CDR3 coding sequence is TGTGCCAGCAGCTTAATGGGAAGGGACACAGATACGCAGTATTTT. Protein product: CASSLMGRDTDTQYF. This rearrangement joins TRBV7-3 to TRBJ2-3; D is uncertain. From germline, CDR1 is SGHTA and CDR2 FQGTGA. Between the trimmed V and J ends, which lost 1 base and 2 bases, there was a span of 10 bases. This CDR3 comprises 15 residues.

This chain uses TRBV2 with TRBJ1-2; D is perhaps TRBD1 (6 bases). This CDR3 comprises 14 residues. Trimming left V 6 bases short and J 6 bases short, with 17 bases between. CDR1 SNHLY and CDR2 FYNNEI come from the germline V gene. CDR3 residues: CASSQARGWNGYTF. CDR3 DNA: TGTGCCAGCAGCCAAGCAAGGGGGTGGAATGGCTACACCTTC.

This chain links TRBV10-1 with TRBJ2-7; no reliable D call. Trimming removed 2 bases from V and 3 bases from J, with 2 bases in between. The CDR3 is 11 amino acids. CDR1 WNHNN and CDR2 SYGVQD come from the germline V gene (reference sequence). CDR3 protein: CASSEGYEQYF. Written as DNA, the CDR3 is TGCGCCAGCAGTGAGGGCTACGAGCAGTACTTC.

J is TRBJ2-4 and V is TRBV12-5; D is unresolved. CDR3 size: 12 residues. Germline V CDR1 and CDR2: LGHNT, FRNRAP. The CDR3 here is CAYWQAKNIQYF. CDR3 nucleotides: TGTGCGTACTGGCAGGCTAAAAACATTCAGTACTTC.

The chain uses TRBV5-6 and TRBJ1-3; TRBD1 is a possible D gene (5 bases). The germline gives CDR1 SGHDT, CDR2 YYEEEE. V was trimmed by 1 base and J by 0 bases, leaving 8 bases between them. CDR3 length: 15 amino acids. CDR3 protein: CASSLKGYSGNTIYF. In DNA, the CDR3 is TGTGCCAGCAGCTTGAAGGGGTACTCTGGAAACACCATATATTTT. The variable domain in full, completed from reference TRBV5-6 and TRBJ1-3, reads DAGVTQSPTHLIKTRGQQVTLRCSPKSGHDTVSWYQQALGQGPQFIFQYYEEEERQRGNFPDRFSGHQFPNYSSELNVNALLLGDSALYLCASSLKGYSGNTIYFGEGSWLTVV.

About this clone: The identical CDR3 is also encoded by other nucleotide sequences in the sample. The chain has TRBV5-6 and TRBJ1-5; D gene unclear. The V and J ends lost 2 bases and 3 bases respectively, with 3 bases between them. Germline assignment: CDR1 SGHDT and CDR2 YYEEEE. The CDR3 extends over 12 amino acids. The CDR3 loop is CASSLYNQPQHF. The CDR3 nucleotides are TGTGCCAGCAGCTTATACAATCAGCCCCAGCATTTT.

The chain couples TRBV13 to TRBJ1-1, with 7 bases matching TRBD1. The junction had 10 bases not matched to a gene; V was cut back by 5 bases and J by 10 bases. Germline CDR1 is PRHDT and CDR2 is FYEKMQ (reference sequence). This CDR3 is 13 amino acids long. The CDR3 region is CASSPRDSKAAFF. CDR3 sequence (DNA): TGTGCCAGCAGCCCCAGGGACAGCAAGGCAGCTTTCTTT.